This T cell receptor beta chain originates from a study of preoperative IRX-2 immunotherapy in early breast cancer (dated by TCRdb to the late 2010s). As regards this clone: Its target antigen remains unknown. Nothing much larger sits one base from this clone, and base qualities are not available.

The meaning of the sample's treatment or condition label: preoperative locoregional IRX-2 cytokine immunotherapy. The samples were obtained from a phase Ib study that tested preoperative, locoregional IRX-2 cytokine immunotherapy designed to prime immune responses. Before surgery, IRX-2 was given to the donors, who were patients with early-stage breast cancer. Taken from cysteine to phenylalanine, the CDR3 has 13 residues. The sequence is cut down to CDR3 DNA, 39 bases in frame from base 1. Trimming at the junction amounts to 0 bases on V and 6 bases on J, and the germline ends lie 5 bases apart. Sequences LNHDA (CDR1) and SQIVND (CDR2) are obtained from the germline V gene (reference sequence). Library creation used the immunoSEQ multiplex PCR assay. As stored in TCRdb, this immuneACCESS dataset retains in-frame rearrangements with V and J assigned. A fraction of the clones does not appear; measured against another copy, unresolved V genes explain less than half of the discrepancy, and the remainder lacks a known reason. Across this sample there are about 45,000 clones, with around three quarters seen only once. Over 1% of the sample is taken by the ten largest.

The V and J segments used are TRBV19 and TRBJ2-2; the D segment cannot be called with confidence. The TCR was taken from a human donor with breast cancer. The specimen comprised tumor tissue, sampled after IRX-2 immunotherapy. The sequenced DNA: TGTGCCAGTAGTATAGATGGCCCCGGGGAGCTGTTTTTT. Its translation reads: CASSIDGPGELFF.